These 32 T cell receptor beta chains were sequenced from one sample in a study of T cells in Graves' hyperthyroidism and ophthalmopathy. The CDR3 regions of TCR beta were amplified from RNA transcripts. The HTBI set primed first-round TCR CDR3 RT-PCR. TCRdb recomputed calls from the multiplex PCR reads with MiXCR, one row per CDR3 protein. The sample yields approximately 270,000 distinct CDR3 sequences, more than 14% seen once. Sequences were obtained from blood. The receptors shown here come from a woman between 35 and 50 years old with Graves' hyperthyroidism that later progressed to Graves' ophthalmopathy.

This clonotype was counted ten times or more. This sequence joins TRBV10-3 and TRBJ1-1; TRBD1 might be the D (5 bases). CDR1 is ENHRY and CDR2 is SYGVKD in the germline V gene. This CDR3 is 13 amino acids long. Between the trimmed V and J ends, which lost 2 bases and 3 bases, there was a span of 7 bases. CDR3 coding DNA: TGTGCCATCAGTGAGGGGGGGTACACTGAAGCTTTCTTT. Amino acids: CAISEGGYTEAFF.

A few counts support this clonotype. This chain links TRBV5-6 with TRBJ2-7, with 7 bases fitting TRBD1. V trimming: 4 bases; J trimming: 1 base; junction bases outside the gene matches: 5. Germline CDR1 SGHDT, CDR2 YYEEEE. The CDR3 length is 14 residues. Written as DNA, the CDR3 is TGTGCCAGCAGCGAACCGGGACAGTCCTACGAGCAGTACTTC. Translating it yields CASSEPGQSYEQYF.

This clonotype appeared many times. The CDR3: CASSQWTGGNDEQYF. The CDR3 nucleotides read TGTGCCAGCAGCCAATGGACAGGGGGCAACGACGAGCAGTACTTC. The chain links TRBV12-3 or TRBV12-4 to TRBJ2-7, with TRBD1 matching 11 bases. V trimming: 6 bases; J trimming: 5 bases; junction bases outside the gene matches: 9. The CDR3 consists of 15 residues.

This clonotype appeared many times. The chain links TRBV3-1 to TRBJ1-5; a weak D match, TRBD1 (5 bases). This CDR3 spans 14 amino acids. Germline CDR1 reads LGHDT; CDR2 reads YNNKEL (reference sequence). Trimming took 1 base from V and 7 from J, leaving 11 bases between them. The CDR3 region is CASSQGGAPQPQHF. CDR3 bases: TGTGCCAGCAGCCAAGGTGGGGCCCCCCAGCCCCAGCATTTT.

This clonotype showed up just a few times. The chain joins TRBV10-3 to TRBJ1-2; D gene unclear. Germline V gene sequence: CDR1 ENHRY, CDR2 SYGVKD. V was trimmed by 0 bases and J by 0 bases, leaving 8 bases between them. The CDR3 covers 15 residues. CDR3 nucleotide sequence: TGTGCCATCAGTGAGTCGGGCCTTGCTAACTATGGCTACACCTTC. Residues: CAISESGLANYGYTF.

This clonotype was detected many times. The chain has TRBV27 and TRBJ2-7; 7 nucleotides align to TRBD2. This CDR3 is built from 16 residues. Germline loops: CDR1 MNHEY, CDR2 SMNVEV (reference sequence). Losses at the gene ends were 4 bases for V and 0 bases for J; bases not matched to a gene: 9. DNA of the CDR3: TGTGCCAGCAGTTGGGGAGCGGGACCGAGCTCCTACGAGCAGTACTTC. It codes for CASSWGAGPSSYEQYF.

This clonotype was seen at least ten times. The chain combines TRBV12-3 or TRBV12-4 with TRBJ2-4; 11 bases fit TRBD2. Trimming removed 6 bases from V and 0 bases from J; junction bases left unmatched: 4. The CDR3 is 16 amino acids. The CDR3 DNA sequence: TGTGCCAGCAGCTATGGACTAGCGGGAGCCAAAAACATTCAGTACTTC. Translated: CASSYGLAGAKNIQYF.

This clonotype has a count of ten or more. The V and J genes are TRBV6-1 and TRBJ2-3, with TRBD1 matching 9 bases. J was trimmed by 3 bases and V by 5 bases; bases with no gene match: 6. The CDR3 runs 15 residues. Per the germline V gene, CDR1 is MNHNS and CDR2 is SASEGT. DNA for the CDR3: TGTGCCAGCAGTCTACAGGGGGCGCAGACAGATACGCAGTATTTT. Its translation: CASSLQGAQTDTQYF.

The J gene is TRBJ1-1, the V gene TRBV3-1; TRBD1 is a possible D gene (5 bases). CDR3 length: 13 amino acids. V lost 4 bases to trimming and J lost 4 bases, with 10 bases between them. Germline lookup yields CDR1 LGHDT and CDR2 YNNKEL (reference sequence). CDR3 in DNA: TGTGCCAGCAGCCCAGGGAGGAGCACTGAAGCTTTCTTT. It yields the protein CASSPGRSTEAFF.

Ten or more counts support this clonotype. V usage is TRBV12-3 or TRBV12-4 and J usage is TRBJ2-7; TRBD1 might be the D (5 bases). This CDR3 spans 13 amino acids. Trimming cost V 1 base and J 4 bases, with 8 bases left between them. The CDR3 region is CASSLGQIYEQYF. The CDR3 DNA reads TGTGCCAGCAGTTTAGGACAGATTTACGAGCAGTACTTC.

This clonotype was seen many times. The chain employs TRBV12-3 or TRBV12-4 and TRBJ2-1, with 9 bases matching TRBD2. Trimming at V came to 2 bases and at J to 10 bases, leaving 15 bases not matched to a gene. This CDR3 spans 17 amino acids. CDR3 sequence (DNA): TGTGCCAGCAGTTTAATTGCTAGCGGGAACCTACAAGGGGAGCAGTTCTTC. Translating it yields CASSLIASGNLQGEQFF.

At least ten counts were recorded for this clonotype. The chain has TRBV20-1 and TRBJ2-7; D is ambiguous. Per the germline V gene, CDR1 is DFQATT and CDR2 is SNEGSKA (reference sequence). The CDR3 covers 14 residues. V lost 3 bases, J lost 3 bases, and 15 bases lay in between. The DNA for the CDR3 is TGCAGTGCTAGTCTCTCAAATAGGGACTACGAGCAGTACTTC. Its protein is CSASLSNRDYEQYF.

This clonotype was detected many times. The CDR3 region is CASSGGGPQETQYF. CDR3 nucleotides: TGCGCCAGCAGTGGCGGGGGTCCCCAAGAGACCCAGTACTTC. The rearrangement links TRBV10-1 to TRBJ2-5, with 7 bases identical to TRBD2. The CDR3 consists of 14 residues. The germline V gene encodes CDR1 WNHNN and CDR2 SYGVQD (reference sequence). Trimming removed 4 bases from V and 1 base from J; junction bases left unmatched: 3.

In DNA, the CDR3 is TGCGCCAGCAAATCCGGGACTAGTTTACATGAGCAGTTCTTC. It encodes CASKSGTSLHEQFF. This chain uses TRBV10-2 with TRBJ2-1; 8 bases are a match to TRBD2. Unmatched junction bases numbered 10, after V lost 7 bases and J lost 8 bases. The germline V gene encodes CDR1 WSHSY and CDR2 SAAADI. This CDR3 contains 14 residues.

This clonotype was detected ten times or more. CDR3: CASSLGGLDEQYF. As DNA, the CDR3 is TGTGCCAGCAGCTTGGGGGGGCTGGACGAGCAGTACTTC. J is TRBJ2-7 and V is TRBV5-4, with D possibly matching TRBD1 (6 bases). This CDR3 is 13 amino acids long. The germline gives CDR1 SGHNT, CDR2 YYREEE (reference sequence). V gave up 0 bases and J gave up 5 bases, with 9 bases separating them.

This clonotype was seen ten or more times. The CDR3 here is CASSGWTGGGWGTEAFF. The CDR3 region has the DNA TGCGCCAGCAGTGGGTGGACAGGGGGCGGTTGGGGCACTGAAGCTTTCTTT. The chain is built from TRBV10-2 and TRBJ1-1, with 11 bases fitting TRBD1. The CDR3 is 17 residues long. V lost 4 bases, J lost 4 bases, and 11 bases stayed unmatched. Germline values: CDR1 WSHSY, CDR2 SAAADI.

The chain recombines TRBV7-6 with TRBJ2-1; D is uncertain. Looked up from germline, CDR1 is SGHVS and CDR2 is FNYEAQ. The CDR3 has 13 residues. Trimming left V 5 bases short and J 10 bases short, with 15 bases between. CDR3 loop: CASSLRPEQEQFF. CDR3 nucleotide sequence: TGTGCCAGCAGCCTGAGACCAGAACAGGAGCAGTTCTTC. The full variable domain, with the rest looked up from reference TRBV7-6 and TRBJ2-1, is GAGVSQSPRYKVTKRGQDVALRCDPISGHVSLYWYRQALGQGPEFLTYFNYEAQQDKSGLPNDRFSAERPEGSISTLTIQRTEQRDSAMYRCASSLRPEQEQFFGPGTRLTVL.

Many counts were recorded for this clonotype. The chain is built from TRBV5-1 and TRBJ2-7; unclear D gene. Trimming left V 0 bases short and J 0 bases short, with 10 bases between. The CDR3 spans 15 residues. Looked up from germline, CDR1 is SGHRS and CDR2 is YFSETQ. In nucleotides, the CDR3 is TGCGCCAGCAGCTTGGGGGCAGGCGGCTCCTACGAGCAGTACTTC. Its protein product is CASSLGAGGSYEQYF.

In its sample, this clonotype was seen many times. The chain carries TRBV3-1 and TRBJ2-1, with D tentatively TRBD2 (6 bases). The V end lost 3 bases, the J end lost 12 bases, and 12 bases lay between the germline ends. CDR1 and CDR2 from the germline V gene are LGHDT and YNNKEL (reference sequence). The CDR3 sequence is 12 residues long. The CDR3 reads CASSQTGLGQFF. The CDR3 coding sequence is TGTGCCAGCAGCCAGACGGGACTCGGGCAGTTCTTC.

The chain uses TRBV5-1 and TRBJ1-2; unclear D gene. Germline V CDR1 and CDR2: SGHRS, YFSETQ. The CDR3 sequence is 12 residues long. The V end lost 5 bases, the J end lost 2 bases, and 7 bases lay between the germline ends. This CDR3 reads CASRPGNYGYTF. The DNA of the CDR3 is TGCGCCAGCAGACCCGGAAACTATGGCTACACCTTC. The full variable domain, completed using reference TRBV5-1 and TRBJ1-2, is KAGVTQTPRYLIKTRGQQVTLSCSPISGHRSVSWYQQTPGQGLQFLFEYFSETQRNKGNFPGRFSGRQFSNSRSEMNVSTLELGDSALYLCASRPGNYGYTFGSGTRLTVV.

The sample holds many counts of this clonotype. The chain recombines TRBV15 with TRBJ1-1; 8 nucleotides line up with TRBD1. The V gene's germline CDR1 is LNHNV and CDR2 YYDKDF (reference sequence). The CDR3 is made up of 12 amino acids. V was clipped by 8 bases and J by 7 bases; unmatched bases: 6. The CDR3 here is CATQQGGLEAFF. In DNA form, the CDR3 reads TGTGCCACCCAACAGGGGGGTCTTGAAGCTTTCTTT. Supplemented by reference TRBV15 and TRBJ1-1, the full variable domain reads DAMVIQNPRYQVTQFGKPVTLSCSQTLNHNVMYWYQQKSSQAPKLLFHYYDKDFNNEADTPDNFQSRRPNTSFCFLDIRSPGLGDTAMYLCATQQGGLEAFFGQGTRLTVV.

The V gene is TRBV27, the J gene TRBJ2-7, with 8 bases matching TRBD2. Germline V CDR1 and CDR2: MNHEY, SMNVEV (reference sequence). The CDR3 contains 16 residues. With 6 bases clipped from V and 1 base from J, the junction kept 11 bases outside the gene matches. CDR3 in amino acids: CASRKITGTRSYEQYF. DNA for the CDR3: TGTGCCAGCAGGAAGATAACCGGGACTAGGTCCTACGAGCAGTACTTC.

The sample holds many counts of this clonotype. The rearrangement uses TRBV7-9 and TRBJ1-2; D is possibly TRBD1 (5 bases). The CDR3 is 11 residues long. The germline CDR1 and CDR2 sequences are SEHNR and FQNEAQ (reference sequence). CDR3 protein: CVTRGYYGYTF. In DNA form, the CDR3 reads TGTGTAACAAGGGGTTACTATGGCTACACCTTC.

At least ten counts were recorded for this clonotype. The J gene is TRBJ1-6, the V gene TRBV28; D might be TRBD1 (6 bases). The CDR3 spans 14 residues. CDR1 MDHEN and CDR2 SYDVKM come from the germline V gene. The germline V and J ends were trimmed by 7 bases and 6 bases, with 13 bases remaining between them. The CDR3 DNA follows: TGTGCCAGCACAACAGGGCCCGCTAATTCACCCCTCCACTTT. It yields the protein CASTTGPANSPLHF.

The chain uses TRBV7-2 and TRBJ2-3; D is undetermined. The V and J ends lost 1 base and 5 bases respectively, with 13 bases between them. There are 15 residues in the CDR3. CDR1 is SGHTA and CDR2 is FQGNSA in the germline V gene. In DNA, the CDR3 is TGTGCCAGCAGCTTAGGCAGCGTGAGTGGAGATACGCAGTATTTT. It translates to CASSLGSVSGDTQYF.

In its sample, this clonotype was seen many times. V usage is TRBV28 and J usage is TRBJ2-1, with D tentatively TRBD2 (5 bases). Trimming took off 10 bases at V and 4 bases at J, with 8 bases between the two ends. Germline lookup yields CDR1 MDHEN and CDR2 SYDVKM. The CDR3 extends over 11 amino acids. CDR3 nucleotide sequence: TGTGCCACCCGGGATTACAATGAGCAGTTCTTC. Amino acid sequence: CATRDYNEQFF.

Of note for this clonotype: A much larger clonotype is one base distant, so this may be a read error. It is likely a read error, because the conserved phenylalanine at the end of the CDR3 is missing. This chain links TRBV2 with TRBJ2-1, with 8 bases identical to TRBD1. The CDR3 spans 16 residues. Germline CDR1 is SNHLY and CDR2 is FYNNEI. Germline trimming cut 3 bases from V and 5 bases from J; bases unmatched to any gene: 9. Here the CDR3 reads CASSDLRTGTHNEQFC. For the CDR3, the DNA is TGTGCCAGCAGTGACTTACGGACAGGGACCCACAATGAGCAGTTCTGC.

This clonotype was observed at least ten times. The V gene is TRBV27, the J gene TRBJ1-6; the D gene is possibly TRBD1 (5 bases). The length of the CDR3 is 14 residues. Germline CDR1 reads MNHEY; CDR2 reads SMNVEV (reference sequence). V was cut by 2 bases and J by 4 bases, with 6 bases left in between. The CDR3 region is CASSLGGYNSPLHF. CDR3 nucleotides: TGTGCCAGCAGTTTAGGGGGTTATAATTCACCCCTCCACTTT.

This clonotype was observed many times. The V call is TRBV15, the J call TRBJ2-1; 7 bases fit TRBD2. V was pared by 1 base and J by 8 bases, with 14 bases of the junction left unmatched. This CDR3 region has 17 residues. Germline CDR1 reads LNHNV; CDR2 reads YYDKDF (reference sequence). The CDR3 spells CATSRVRFGGRLHEQFF. In nucleotides, the CDR3 is TGTGCCACCAGCAGAGTCAGGTTTGGCGGGAGATTACATGAGCAGTTCTTC.

This chain connects TRBV4-1 to TRBJ2-1; 8 bases map to TRBD2. This CDR3 contains 15 residues. Germline V gene lookup returns CDR1 MGHRA and CDR2 YSYEKL. The J segment lost 8 bases and the V segment lost 7 bases, leaving 13 bases of the junction unmatched. The CDR3, as DNA: TGCGCCAGCAAACGAGGGACTAGTTTGGGGGATGAGCAGTTCTTC. The encoded protein is CASKRGTSLGDEQFF.

There are many counts of this clonotype. The rearrangement joins TRBV6-5 to TRBJ1-2; D is unclear. Germline V gene data show CDR1 as MNHEY and CDR2 as SVGAGI. V was clipped by 2 bases and J by 3 bases, with 10 bases between them. The length of the CDR3 is 14 residues. CDR3 in amino acids: CASSYNTGDYGYTF. In DNA, the CDR3 is TGTGCCAGCAGTTACAACACGGGAGACTATGGCTACACCTTC.

This clonotype was observed at least ten times. The chain carries TRBV15 and TRBJ2-1; perhaps TRBD2 as D (6 bases). The CDR3 spans 16 residues. Per germline, CDR1 LNHNV and CDR2 YYDKDF (reference sequence). Trimming cost V 0 bases and J 0 bases, with 9 bases left between them. The CDR3 bases are TGTGCCACCAGCAGAGATATCGGGAGCTCCTACAATGAGCAGTTCTTC. As protein: CATSRDIGSSYNEQFF.